One sample yielded the 20 T cell receptor beta chains listed below, sequenced in a study of OX40 agonist ivuxolimab in advanced cancers. Profiled with immunoSEQ multiplex PCR; TCRdb holds only in-frame clones, not every one. The table includes about 100,000 clones, around 93% detected once. This specimen consisted of CD4+ or CD8+ T cells sorted from blood, obtained in a trial of the OX40 agonist ivuxolimab. The receptors come from an adult with an advanced solid tumor such as melanoma, head and neck, liver or kidney cancer.

The V call is TRBV11-1, the J call TRBJ2-1; 11 positions match TRBD2. Trimming removed 8 bases from V and 4 bases from J; junction bases left unmatched: 4. The germline V gene has CDR1 SGHAT and CDR2 FQDESV (reference sequence). The CDR3 extends over 14 amino acids. The DNA for the CDR3 is TGTGCCAGCTCGGGACTAGCGGTGTACAATGAGCAGTTCTTC. Its protein product is CASSGLAVYNEQFF.

The gene calls are TRBV5-6 and TRBJ2-7; maybe TRBD2 (6 bases). The CDR3 consists of 18 residues. Per the germline V gene, CDR1 is SGHDT and CDR2 is YYEEEE. Trimming took 0 bases from V and 0 from J, leaving 19 bases between them. The CDR3 sequence: CASSLVSTGRYRSYEQYF. CDR3 nucleotides: TGTGCCAGCAGCTTGGTTTCCACGGGGAGGTATCGCTCCTACGAGCAGTACTTC.

The chain joins TRBV11-3 to TRBJ1-3; D call uncertain. This CDR3 is 16 amino acids long. CDR1 and CDR2 (germline): SGHNT, YENEEA. V lost 3 bases to trimming and J lost 2 bases, with 14 bases between them. The CDR3 loop is CASSFGRQIAGNTIYF. CDR3 coding DNA: TGTGCCAGCAGCTTTGGACGGCAGATCGCTGGAAACACCATATATTTT.

The count of this clone is one. The CDR3 here is CSVAGGIDTQYF. Here the CDR3 DNA reads TGCAGCGTTGCAGGCGGGATCGATACGCAGTATTTT. The chain has TRBV29-1 and TRBJ2-3; weak D call: TRBD2 (6 bases). There are 12 residues in the CDR3. CDR1 and CDR2 from the germline V gene are SQVTM and ANQGSEA. The germline V and J ends were trimmed by 4 bases and 6 bases, with 11 bases remaining between them.

The genes are TRBV6-1 and TRBJ2-7, with TRBD2 identical over 12 bases. CDR1 is MNHNS, CDR2 SASEGT, per germline. After removal of 5 bases from V and 5 bases from J, the junction contained 4 bases not matched to a gene. The CDR3 covers 14 residues. The CDR3 spells CASSTRLAGDEQYF. CDR3 sequence (DNA): TGTGCCAGCAGTACACGACTAGCGGGAGACGAGCAGTACTTC.

The rearrangement links TRBV29-1 to TRBJ2-5; TRBD2 matches 16 bases. The ends lost 8 bases at V and 5 bases at J; junction bases unmatched: 8. CDR1 is SQVTM, CDR2 ANQGSEA, per germline. CDR3 length: 15 amino acids. CDR3: CSYGGLAGGVETQYF. The CDR3 region has the DNA TGCAGCTATGGGGGACTAGCGGGAGGGGTGGAGACCCAGTACTTC. The full variable domain, in which reference TRBV29-1 and TRBJ2-5 provide the parts outside the CDR3, is SAVISQKPSRDICQRGTSLTIQCQVDSQVTMMFWYRQQPGQSLTLIATANQGSEATYESGFVIDKFPISRPNLTFSTLTVSNMSPEDSSIYLCSYGGLAGGVETQYFGPGTRLLVL.

This chain joins TRBV11-2 and TRBJ1-5; D possibly corresponds to TRBD1 (5 bases). V gave up 2 bases and J gave up 5 bases, with 7 bases separating them. Germline assignment: CDR1 SGHAT and CDR2 FQNNGV. The CDR3 has 13 residues. The CDR3 DNA is TGTGCCAGCAGCTTACGGGGGGATCAGCCCCAGCATTTT. Translated: CASSLRGDQPQHF.

The rearrangement joins TRBV28 to TRBJ2-7; D is perhaps TRBD2 (5 bases). The CDR3 totals 15 residues. V lost 2 bases and J 9 bases, leaving 20 bases between the germline ends. Germline values: CDR1 MDHEN, CDR2 SYDVKM. DNA for the CDR3: TGTGCCAGCAGTTTAAATTTGAGGGCAGGAAATTGGCAGTACTTC. Its protein product is CASSLNLRAGNWQYF.

The gene calls are TRBV5-1 and TRBJ2-5; D is unresolved. Trimming took off 4 bases at V and 4 bases at J, with 14 bases between the two ends. CDR3 length: 14 amino acids. Germline CDR1 and CDR2: SGHRS and YFSETQ. CDR3 residues: CASSRNQKPETQYF. The CDR3 coding sequence is TGCGCCAGCAGCCGCAACCAAAAGCCAGAGACCCAGTACTTC.

Comment on this clone: The same CDR3 is also encoded by other DNA sequences in this sample. The genes are TRBV6-5 and TRBJ1-1, with unresolved D. Per germline, CDR1 MNHEY and CDR2 SVGAGI. V lost 9 bases to trimming and J lost 3 bases, with 11 bases between them. The CDR3 covers 12 residues. The CDR3 reads CASSRPDTEAFF. In nucleotides, the CDR3 is TGTGCCAGTTCCCGGCCGGACACTGAAGCTTTCTTT.

The J gene is TRBJ1-1, the V gene TRBV7-8; D unresolved. CDR3 length: 13 amino acids. V was pared by 8 bases and J by 0 bases, with 10 bases between. Germline V CDR1 and CDR2: SGHVS, FQNEAQ. The CDR3: CASRDQMNTEAFF. CDR3 nucleotides: TGTGCCAGCCGCGACCAAATGAACACTGAAGCTTTCTTT.

On this clone: Because the CDR3's place on the DNA is in doubt, the DNA is left out and the CDR3 is given as listed by TCRdb. This chain connects TRBV6-4 to TRBJ2-1; no check of the table's D call, TRBD2, against the DNA was made. The CDR3 has 12 amino acids, counting both end residues. Germline CDR1 and CDR2: MRHNA and SNTAGT. CDR3: CASSDFRGEQFF.

The genes are TRBV28 and TRBJ1-2, with 9 bases identical to TRBD1. Germline loops: CDR1 MDHEN, CDR2 SYDVKM. The CDR3 covers 14 residues. V gave up 2 bases and J gave up 7 bases; unmatched junction bases: 5. This chain's CDR3 is CASSLTHRGLGYTF. CDR3 in DNA: TGTGCCAGCAGTTTAACCCACAGGGGGCTTGGCTACACCTTC.

The chain has TRBV4-1 and TRBJ2-2, with no clear D. There are 13 residues in the CDR3. Germline V gives CDR1 MGHRA, CDR2 YSYEKL. V lost 4 bases and J 7 bases, leaving 10 bases between the germline ends. CDR3 nucleotides: TGCGCCAGCAGCCCCCCGCGAAGCGGGGAGCTGTTTTTT. Encoded protein: CASSPPRSGELFF.

This rearrangement joins TRBV2 to TRBJ2-1; unclear D gene. The V gene's germline CDR1 is SNHLY and CDR2 FYNNEI. V dropped 3 bases and J dropped 7 bases, with 13 bases sitting between them. The length of the CDR3 is 14 residues. The chain's CDR3 is CASSDSWDKNEQFF. The DNA of the CDR3 is TGTGCCAGCAGTGACTCGTGGGATAAGAATGAGCAGTTCTTC.

The chain carries TRBV4-3 and TRBJ2-3, with TRBD2 identical over 7 bases. This CDR3 has 15 residues. Looked up from germline, CDR1 is LGHNA and CDR2 is YSLEER. The V gene end was trimmed by 1 base and the J gene end by 4 bases; junction bases not matched to a gene: 5. CDR3 protein: CASSQVAGVSDTQYF. The DNA for the CDR3 is TGCGCCAGCAGCCAAGTCGCGGGAGTATCAGATACGCAGTATTTT.

The genes are TRBV5-8 and TRBJ2-2; D may be TRBD1 (5 bases). Per germline, CDR1 SGHTS and CDR2 YDEGEE. The CDR3 consists of 15 residues. The V end lost 1 base, the J end lost 2 bases, and 9 bases lay between the germline ends. The chain's CDR3 is CASSLLTGNTGELFF. The CDR3 bases are TGTGCCAGCAGCTTGTTAACAGGCAACACCGGGGAGCTGTTTTTT.

The chain recombines TRBV11-2 with TRBJ1-1; no definite D call. From germline, CDR1 is SGHAT and CDR2 FQNNGV. This CDR3 comprises 12 residues. V lost 3 bases and J 5 bases, leaving 7 bases between the germline ends. The CDR3 region is CASSFQKTEAFF. In nucleotides, the CDR3 is TGTGCCAGCAGCTTTCAGAAGACTGAAGCTTTCTTT.

The chain combines TRBV7-9 with TRBJ2-1, with D tentatively TRBD2 (5 bases). V was shortened by 5 bases and J by 5 bases, with 16 bases between the two germline ends. This CDR3 has 15 residues. The germline CDR1 and CDR2 sequences are SEHNR and FQNEAQ (reference sequence). The CDR3 loop reads CASSVMDWIDNEQFF. CDR3 DNA: TGTGCCAGCAGCGTCATGGACTGGATCGACAATGAGCAGTTCTTC.

The chain employs TRBV11-1 and TRBJ2-3, with 8 nucleotides matching TRBD2. This CDR3 is built from 15 residues. Germline values: CDR1 SGHAT, CDR2 FQDESV (reference sequence). The J segment lost 4 bases and the V segment lost 5 bases, leaving 8 bases of the junction unmatched. CDR3 region: CASSPREGRADTQYF. CDR3 coding DNA: TGTGCCAGCAGCCCCCGGGAGGGCCGCGCAGATACGCAGTATTTT.